What follows is one T cell receptor (beta chain) and its context. Its antigen is unknown. Per-base quality was not reported, and no clone a single base away is much larger than it. The data were obtained in a study of T cells after somatic rescue of genetic block (dated by TCRdb to 2018 to 2020). Looking at the study overall: The study assessed how robust, over the long term, a T-cell system was when the system had developed through somatic rescue of a genetic block in T-cell development.

The protocol used for the library was the immunoSEQ multiplex PCR assay. In TCRdb, the immuneACCESS table is reduced to in-frame sequences with V and J assigned. These tables do not hold every clone; where another copy was compared, an unresolved V gene accounts for under half, and the others remain unexplained. The sample contains fewer than 15,000 clones, over 60% of them found a single time. In total, the top ten clones hold roughly 19% of the sample. This receptor was identified in a boy younger than 18. The sequencing sample was made of peripheral blood mononuclear cells (PBMCs).

The CDR3 in this case is CASSYSKRKGEQYF. Read as DNA, the sequence is TGTGCCAGCAGTTACTCGAAACGAAAAGGCGAGCAGTACTTC. This sequence uses TRBV6-5 and TRBJ2-7; a confident D gene designation cannot be given. The junction carries 12 bases between V and J, which are trimmed by 0 bases and 6 bases respectively. The CDR3 goes from the cysteine to the phenylalanine over 14 residues. The retained sequence is limited to the CDR3, 42 bases, with the frame set at the first base. As encoded in the germline V gene, CDR1 is MNHEY while CDR2 is SVGAGI.